The 30 T cell receptor beta chains presented below share a single source sample, sequenced in a study of T cell responses to AZD1222 COVID-19 vaccine. TCRdb's table, derived via immunoSEQ multiplex PCR, lists solely in-frame clones and lacks some. The sample has some 89,000 clones; around nine tenths are singletons. Material: peripheral blood, obtained on day 0 of MenACWY control vaccination. The receptors were gathered from an adult in good health.

The chain joins TRBV7-3 to TRBJ1-1, with D unclear. The V gene lost 6 bases and the J gene lost 1 base, with 9 bases spanning the gap. The CDR3 has 13 residues. Germline values: CDR1 SGHTA, CDR2 FQGTGA. This chain's CDR3 is CASRSSGNTEAFF. CDR3 nucleotides: TGTGCCAGCAGGTCTAGCGGGAACACTGAAGCTTTCTTT.

V gene TRBV5-1 combines with J gene TRBJ2-7; D is uncertain. The CDR3 contains 13 residues. The V gene lost 1 base and the J gene lost 6 bases, with 11 bases spanning the gap. Germline V gives CDR1 SGHRS, CDR2 YFSETQ. As DNA, the CDR3 is TGCGCCAGCAGCTTGAACCCACTCTTCGAGCAGTACTTC. Its protein is CASSLNPLFEQYF. The full variable domain, its missing parts supplied by reference TRBV5-1 and TRBJ2-7, is KAGVTQTPRYLIKTRGQQVTLSCSPISGHRSVSWYQQTPGQGLQFLFEYFSETQRNKGNFPGRFSGRQFSNSRSEMNVSTLELGDSALYLCASSLNPLFEQYFGPGTRLTVT.

V gene TRBV6-2 or TRBV6-3 combines with J gene TRBJ1-1, with unresolved D. This CDR3 is 11 amino acids long. Trimming took off 2 bases at V and 8 bases at J, with 6 bases between the two ends. Germline-derived CDR1 and CDR2 are MNHEY and SVGEGT. The CDR3 DNA reads as TGTGCCAGCAGTTACGTAAGCGAAGCTTTCTTT. Translating it yields CASSYVSEAFF.

To note about this clone: Since the CDR3 does not end with the conserved phenylalanine or tryptophan, this likely comes from a read error. Because the CDR3's place on the DNA is in doubt, the DNA is left out and the CDR3 is given as listed by TCRdb. The chain couples TRBV30 to TRBJ1-2. Germline V gene lookup returns CDR1 GTSNPN and CDR2 SVGIG (reference sequence). The CDR3 sequence runs 11 residues, both termini included. The CDR3 sequence: CAWSQRDTVSI.

The chain links TRBV25-1 to TRBJ2-7; TRBD1 aligns across 9 bases. Trimming removed 1 base from V and 2 bases from J; junction bases left unmatched: 3. Germline assignment: CDR1 MGHDK and CDR2 SYGVNS. The CDR3 is made up of 15 amino acids. The chain's CDR3 is CASSELGTGPYEQYF. The CDR3 DNA is TGTGCCAGCAGTGAATTAGGGACAGGGCCCTACGAGCAGTACTTC.

The gene calls are TRBV25-1 and TRBJ2-7; D call uncertain. With 3 bases removed from V and 6 bases from J, the gap between germline ends came to 12 bases. This CDR3 is 13 amino acids long. Looked up from germline, CDR1 is MGHDK and CDR2 is SYGVNS. CDR3 loop: CASSEHGFSEQYF. CDR3 coding DNA: TGTGCCAGCAGTGAGCATGGATTTAGCGAGCAGTACTTC.

The rearrangement uses TRBV27 and TRBJ1-2; 8 bases match TRBD1. V trimming: 6 bases; J trimming: 8 bases; junction bases outside the gene matches: 8. CDR3 length: 13 amino acids. Germline assignment: CDR1 MNHEY and CDR2 SMNVEV (reference sequence). CDR3: CASRIGQGGGYTF. CDR3 sequence (DNA): TGTGCCAGCAGAATCGGACAGGGCGGCGGCTACACCTTC.

The gene calls are TRBV7-9 and TRBJ2-5; 7 positions match TRBD2. Germline V gene sequence: CDR1 SEHNR, CDR2 FQNEAQ (reference sequence). With V trimmed by 5 bases and J by 5 bases, 11 bases remained unmatched. The CDR3 length is 15 residues. Here the CDR3 DNA reads TGTGCCAGCAGCCCTTTCGGGCGGGGAGGGGAGACCCAGTACTTC. Protein: CASSPFGRGGETQYF. The full variable domain, rest sourced from reference TRBV7-9 and TRBJ2-5, is DTGVSQNPRHKITKRGQNVTFRCDPISEHNRLYWYRQTLGQGPEFLTYFQNEAQLEKSRLLSDRFSAERPKGSFSTLEIQRTEQGDSAMYLCASSPFGRGGETQYFGPGTRLLVL.

This sequence joins TRBV27 and TRBJ1-2, with D possibly TRBD1 on 6 matching bases. Germline CDR1 is MNHEY and CDR2 is SMNVEV (reference sequence). This CDR3 is built from 14 residues. V was clipped by 6 bases and J by 2 bases, with 13 bases between them. CDR3 in amino acids: CASSLTGPNYGYTF. The CDR3 DNA is TGTGCCAGCAGCTTGACAGGTCCAAACTATGGCTACACCTTC.

The CDR3, as DNA: TGTGCCAGCACGGGGGAAAATTCACCCCTCCACTTT. Amino acid sequence: CASTGENSPLHF. The gene calls are TRBV6-5 and TRBJ1-6, with D perhaps TRBD1 (5 bases). Germline V gene lookup returns CDR1 MNHEY and CDR2 SVGAGI. This CDR3 is built from 12 residues. Trimming stripped 7 bases from V and 7 bases from J, with 8 bases between.

This rearrangement joins TRBV7-9 to TRBJ1-2; D unresolved. This CDR3 has 14 amino acids. V was clipped by 0 bases and J by 3 bases, with 8 bases between them. The germline V gene encodes CDR1 SEHNR and CDR2 FQNEAQ (reference sequence). The CDR3 sequence is CASSLAATDYGYTF. In DNA, the CDR3 is TGTGCCAGCAGCTTAGCCGCAACAGACTATGGCTACACCTTC.

The genes are TRBV18 and TRBJ2-7; D uncertain. The CDR3 totals 12 residues. CDR1 and CDR2 from the germline V gene are KGHSH and LQKENI. The V and J ends lost 2 bases and 3 bases respectively, with 5 bases between them. CDR3 amino acids: CASSPNNYEQYF. As DNA, the CDR3 is TGTGCCAGCTCACCAAACAACTACGAGCAGTACTTC.

This chain's CDR3 is CASSLTKVEQYF. The CDR3, as DNA: TGTGCCAGCAGCTTAACGAAGGTCGAGCAGTACTTC. The genes are TRBV7-2 and TRBJ2-7; no clear D. Looked up from germline, CDR1 is SGHTA and CDR2 is FQGNSA. With 2 bases removed from V and 6 bases from J, the gap between germline ends came to 8 bases. CDR3 length: 12 residues.

This clone was observed a handful of times. This chain uses TRBV7-2 with TRBJ1-5; D may be TRBD1 (6 bases). The CDR3 consists of 16 residues. V shed 1 base and J shed 3 bases, with 13 bases lying between them. Per the germline V gene, CDR1 is SGHTA and CDR2 is FQGNSA. The CDR3 DNA sequence: TGTGCCAGCAGCTTAGGCACGGGACAACCCAATCAGCCCCAGCATTTT. It codes for CASSLGTGQPNQPQHF. Filled out from reference TRBV7-2 and TRBJ1-5, the complete variable domain reads GAGVSQSPSNKVTEKGKDVELRCDPISGHTALYWYRQSLGQGLEFLIYFQGNSAPDKSGLPSDRFSAERTGGSVSTLTIQRTQQEDSAVYLCASSLGTGQPNQPQHFGDGTRLSIL.

A single count supports this clone. The chain couples TRBV28 to TRBJ1-1; D possibly corresponds to TRBD1 (5 bases). This CDR3 region has 16 residues. V lost 2 bases and J 3 bases, leaving 16 bases between the germline ends. The germline CDR1 and CDR2 sequences are MDHEN and SYDVKM. CDR3 nucleotides: TGTGCCAGCAGTTTAGATAGGGGTGGAAGTTACACTGAAGCTTTCTTT. Translating gives CASSLDRGGSYTEAFF. Complete variable domain (other parts from reference TRBV28 and TRBJ1-1): DVKVTQSSRYLVKRTGEKVFLECVQDMDHENMFWYRQDPGLGLRLIYFSYDVKMKEKGDIPEGYSVSREKKERFSLILESASTNQTSMYLCASSLDRGGSYTEAFFGQGTRLTVV.

This rearrangement joins TRBV6-5 to TRBJ2-1; 9 positions agree with TRBD1. The CDR3 totals 15 residues. Germline CDR1 is MNHEY and CDR2 is SVGAGI. After removal of 4 bases from V and 3 bases from J, the junction contained 4 bases not matched to a gene. CDR3 region: CASSLGQGVYNEQFF. CDR3 DNA: TGTGCCAGCAGTTTGGGACAGGGCGTCTACAATGAGCAGTTCTTC.

The CDR3 spells CAVRRTQETQYF. CDR3 nucleotides: TGTGCCGTTAGGCGGACCCAAGAGACCCAGTACTTC. The V call is TRBV6-5, the J call TRBJ2-5; D ambiguous. V lost 11 bases and J lost 1, with 11 bases in between. The CDR3 is made up of 12 amino acids. CDR1 and CDR2 from the germline V gene are MNHEY and SVGAGI.

This sequence joins TRBV7-8 and TRBJ2-7; 7 bases agree with TRBD2. V lost 5 bases and J lost 3; bases outside the gene matches: 1. Germline V gene sequence: CDR1 SGHVS, CDR2 FQNEAQ. The CDR3 loop spans 12 amino acids. For the CDR3, the DNA is TGTGCCAGCAGCCGCGGGGGCTACGAGCAGTACTTC. This encodes CASSRGGYEQYF.

V usage is TRBV19 and J usage is TRBJ1-5; 8 nucleotides align to TRBD1. V gave up 4 bases and J gave up 4 bases; unmatched junction bases: 6. This CDR3 spans 15 amino acids. Per germline, CDR1 LNHDA and CDR2 SQIVND (reference sequence). CDR3 region: CASSRRTGTNQPQHF. In DNA form, the CDR3 reads TGTGCCAGTAGTAGAAGGACAGGGACTAATCAGCCCCAGCATTTT.

The gene calls are TRBV5-1 and TRBJ1-2; D uncertain. CDR1 is SGHRS and CDR2 is YFSETQ in the germline V gene. The CDR3 loop spans 16 amino acids. V was pared by 4 bases and J by 0 bases, with 16 bases between. CDR3 loop: CASSPSPKAANYGYTF. The CDR3 nucleotides are TGCGCCAGCAGCCCATCCCCCAAGGCAGCTAACTATGGCTACACCTTC.

This sequence joins TRBV11-3 and TRBJ1-1, with a weak D call TRBD1 (6 bases). CDR1 is SGHNT, CDR2 YENEEA, per germline. This CDR3 spans 12 amino acids. V was shortened by 6 bases and J by 3 bases, with 8 bases between the two germline ends. DNA of the CDR3: TGTGCCAGCAGTGCAGGGGACACTGAAGCTTTCTTT. This sequence encodes CASSAGDTEAFF.

The V and J genes are TRBV4-3 and TRBJ2-7, with a possible D match to TRBD2 (6 bases). CDR1 LGHNA and CDR2 YSLEER come from the germline V gene. Deletions cut 0 bases from V and 4 bases from J, with 10 bases between. CDR3 length equals 14 residues. As DNA, the CDR3 is TGCGCCAGCAGCCAAGATGGTAGCGGATACGAGCAGTACTTC. This codes for CASSQDGSGYEQYF.

The rearrangement uses TRBV28 and TRBJ1-2; a weak D match, TRBD1 (5 bases). Germline V CDR1 and CDR2: MDHEN, SYDVKM. V was shortened by 7 bases and J by 7 bases, with 13 bases between the two germline ends. This CDR3 spans 12 amino acids. The CDR3 sequence: CASMRTNTGYTF. The CDR3 region has the DNA TGTGCCAGCATGAGGACAAACACTGGCTACACCTTC.

The chain uses TRBV5-4 and TRBJ2-3; no clear D. The germline gives CDR1 SGHNT, CDR2 YYREEE (reference sequence). With 1 base removed from V and 4 bases from J, the gap between germline ends came to 13 bases. The CDR3 loop spans 15 amino acids. The CDR3 is CASSLHLPVADTQYF. CDR3 bases: TGTGCCAGCAGCTTGCACCTGCCGGTCGCAGATACGCAGTATTTT. Complete variable domain (other parts from reference TRBV5-4 and TRBJ2-3): ETGVTQSPTHLIKTRGQQVTLRCSSQSGHNTVSWYQQALGQGPQFIFQYYREEENGRGNFPPRFSGLQFPNYSSELNVNALELDDSALYLCASSLHLPVADTQYFGPGTRLTVL.

The gene calls are TRBV7-9 and TRBJ1-4; the D gene is possibly TRBD1 (5 bases). CDR1 SEHNR and CDR2 FQNEAQ come from the germline V gene (reference sequence). The CDR3 sequence is 13 residues long. V lost 6 bases to trimming and J lost 6 bases, with 11 bases between them. CDR3 DNA: TGTGCCAGCAGTCCCGGGGCCCATGAAAAACTGTTTTTT. Protein: CASSPGAHEKLFF.

This rearrangement joins TRBV27 to TRBJ1-6; weak D call: TRBD1 (5 bases). CDR3 length: 15 amino acids. With 6 bases removed from V and 5 bases from J, the gap between germline ends came to 14 bases. Looked up from germline, CDR1 is MNHEY and CDR2 is SMNVEV (reference sequence). The CDR3 coding sequence is TGTGCCAGCAGCATCTCAGGACACAATAATTCACCCCTCCACTTT. Amino acids: CASSISGHNNSPLHF.

The rearrangement uses TRBV7-9 and TRBJ2-1; unclear D gene. The V gene lost 4 bases and the J gene lost 8 bases, with 9 bases spanning the gap. The CDR3 runs 12 residues. Germline V gene lookup returns CDR1 SEHNR and CDR2 FQNEAQ (reference sequence). CDR3 nucleotide sequence: TGTGCCAGCAGCTGGCAGTCCGATGAGCAGTTCTTC. Translation: CASSWQSDEQFF.

The V gene is TRBV24-1, the J gene TRBJ2-2; the D gene is possibly TRBD2 (6 bases). This CDR3 spans 18 amino acids. Germline V CDR1 and CDR2: KGHDR, SFDVKD. Deletions cut 5 bases from V and 5 bases from J, with 23 bases between. The CDR3 DNA sequence: TGTGCCACCAGTGTTTCCCTAGATGCATTTGGGAGGACCGGGGAGCTGTTTTTT. Translating gives CATSVSLDAFGRTGELFF.

The genes are TRBV30 and TRBJ1-2; TRBD1 matches 7 bases. Germline values: CDR1 GTSNPN, CDR2 SVGIG (reference sequence). The CDR3 is 12 amino acids. With 4 bases clipped from V and 7 bases from J, the junction kept 6 bases outside the gene matches. CDR3 DNA sequence: TGTGCCTGGACACCGACAGGGCCTGGCTACACCTTC. Translated: CAWTPTGPGYTF.

The count of this clone is one. The chain employs TRBV5-1 and TRBJ2-7; 8 bases map to TRBD1. J was trimmed by 3 bases and V by 4 bases; bases with no gene match: 6. This CDR3 is built from 14 residues. The germline CDR1 and CDR2 sequences are SGHRS and YFSETQ. The CDR3 bases are TGCGCCAGCAGCCCGGACAGGGCAGGCTACGAGCAGTACTTC. Residues: CASSPDRAGYEQYF.